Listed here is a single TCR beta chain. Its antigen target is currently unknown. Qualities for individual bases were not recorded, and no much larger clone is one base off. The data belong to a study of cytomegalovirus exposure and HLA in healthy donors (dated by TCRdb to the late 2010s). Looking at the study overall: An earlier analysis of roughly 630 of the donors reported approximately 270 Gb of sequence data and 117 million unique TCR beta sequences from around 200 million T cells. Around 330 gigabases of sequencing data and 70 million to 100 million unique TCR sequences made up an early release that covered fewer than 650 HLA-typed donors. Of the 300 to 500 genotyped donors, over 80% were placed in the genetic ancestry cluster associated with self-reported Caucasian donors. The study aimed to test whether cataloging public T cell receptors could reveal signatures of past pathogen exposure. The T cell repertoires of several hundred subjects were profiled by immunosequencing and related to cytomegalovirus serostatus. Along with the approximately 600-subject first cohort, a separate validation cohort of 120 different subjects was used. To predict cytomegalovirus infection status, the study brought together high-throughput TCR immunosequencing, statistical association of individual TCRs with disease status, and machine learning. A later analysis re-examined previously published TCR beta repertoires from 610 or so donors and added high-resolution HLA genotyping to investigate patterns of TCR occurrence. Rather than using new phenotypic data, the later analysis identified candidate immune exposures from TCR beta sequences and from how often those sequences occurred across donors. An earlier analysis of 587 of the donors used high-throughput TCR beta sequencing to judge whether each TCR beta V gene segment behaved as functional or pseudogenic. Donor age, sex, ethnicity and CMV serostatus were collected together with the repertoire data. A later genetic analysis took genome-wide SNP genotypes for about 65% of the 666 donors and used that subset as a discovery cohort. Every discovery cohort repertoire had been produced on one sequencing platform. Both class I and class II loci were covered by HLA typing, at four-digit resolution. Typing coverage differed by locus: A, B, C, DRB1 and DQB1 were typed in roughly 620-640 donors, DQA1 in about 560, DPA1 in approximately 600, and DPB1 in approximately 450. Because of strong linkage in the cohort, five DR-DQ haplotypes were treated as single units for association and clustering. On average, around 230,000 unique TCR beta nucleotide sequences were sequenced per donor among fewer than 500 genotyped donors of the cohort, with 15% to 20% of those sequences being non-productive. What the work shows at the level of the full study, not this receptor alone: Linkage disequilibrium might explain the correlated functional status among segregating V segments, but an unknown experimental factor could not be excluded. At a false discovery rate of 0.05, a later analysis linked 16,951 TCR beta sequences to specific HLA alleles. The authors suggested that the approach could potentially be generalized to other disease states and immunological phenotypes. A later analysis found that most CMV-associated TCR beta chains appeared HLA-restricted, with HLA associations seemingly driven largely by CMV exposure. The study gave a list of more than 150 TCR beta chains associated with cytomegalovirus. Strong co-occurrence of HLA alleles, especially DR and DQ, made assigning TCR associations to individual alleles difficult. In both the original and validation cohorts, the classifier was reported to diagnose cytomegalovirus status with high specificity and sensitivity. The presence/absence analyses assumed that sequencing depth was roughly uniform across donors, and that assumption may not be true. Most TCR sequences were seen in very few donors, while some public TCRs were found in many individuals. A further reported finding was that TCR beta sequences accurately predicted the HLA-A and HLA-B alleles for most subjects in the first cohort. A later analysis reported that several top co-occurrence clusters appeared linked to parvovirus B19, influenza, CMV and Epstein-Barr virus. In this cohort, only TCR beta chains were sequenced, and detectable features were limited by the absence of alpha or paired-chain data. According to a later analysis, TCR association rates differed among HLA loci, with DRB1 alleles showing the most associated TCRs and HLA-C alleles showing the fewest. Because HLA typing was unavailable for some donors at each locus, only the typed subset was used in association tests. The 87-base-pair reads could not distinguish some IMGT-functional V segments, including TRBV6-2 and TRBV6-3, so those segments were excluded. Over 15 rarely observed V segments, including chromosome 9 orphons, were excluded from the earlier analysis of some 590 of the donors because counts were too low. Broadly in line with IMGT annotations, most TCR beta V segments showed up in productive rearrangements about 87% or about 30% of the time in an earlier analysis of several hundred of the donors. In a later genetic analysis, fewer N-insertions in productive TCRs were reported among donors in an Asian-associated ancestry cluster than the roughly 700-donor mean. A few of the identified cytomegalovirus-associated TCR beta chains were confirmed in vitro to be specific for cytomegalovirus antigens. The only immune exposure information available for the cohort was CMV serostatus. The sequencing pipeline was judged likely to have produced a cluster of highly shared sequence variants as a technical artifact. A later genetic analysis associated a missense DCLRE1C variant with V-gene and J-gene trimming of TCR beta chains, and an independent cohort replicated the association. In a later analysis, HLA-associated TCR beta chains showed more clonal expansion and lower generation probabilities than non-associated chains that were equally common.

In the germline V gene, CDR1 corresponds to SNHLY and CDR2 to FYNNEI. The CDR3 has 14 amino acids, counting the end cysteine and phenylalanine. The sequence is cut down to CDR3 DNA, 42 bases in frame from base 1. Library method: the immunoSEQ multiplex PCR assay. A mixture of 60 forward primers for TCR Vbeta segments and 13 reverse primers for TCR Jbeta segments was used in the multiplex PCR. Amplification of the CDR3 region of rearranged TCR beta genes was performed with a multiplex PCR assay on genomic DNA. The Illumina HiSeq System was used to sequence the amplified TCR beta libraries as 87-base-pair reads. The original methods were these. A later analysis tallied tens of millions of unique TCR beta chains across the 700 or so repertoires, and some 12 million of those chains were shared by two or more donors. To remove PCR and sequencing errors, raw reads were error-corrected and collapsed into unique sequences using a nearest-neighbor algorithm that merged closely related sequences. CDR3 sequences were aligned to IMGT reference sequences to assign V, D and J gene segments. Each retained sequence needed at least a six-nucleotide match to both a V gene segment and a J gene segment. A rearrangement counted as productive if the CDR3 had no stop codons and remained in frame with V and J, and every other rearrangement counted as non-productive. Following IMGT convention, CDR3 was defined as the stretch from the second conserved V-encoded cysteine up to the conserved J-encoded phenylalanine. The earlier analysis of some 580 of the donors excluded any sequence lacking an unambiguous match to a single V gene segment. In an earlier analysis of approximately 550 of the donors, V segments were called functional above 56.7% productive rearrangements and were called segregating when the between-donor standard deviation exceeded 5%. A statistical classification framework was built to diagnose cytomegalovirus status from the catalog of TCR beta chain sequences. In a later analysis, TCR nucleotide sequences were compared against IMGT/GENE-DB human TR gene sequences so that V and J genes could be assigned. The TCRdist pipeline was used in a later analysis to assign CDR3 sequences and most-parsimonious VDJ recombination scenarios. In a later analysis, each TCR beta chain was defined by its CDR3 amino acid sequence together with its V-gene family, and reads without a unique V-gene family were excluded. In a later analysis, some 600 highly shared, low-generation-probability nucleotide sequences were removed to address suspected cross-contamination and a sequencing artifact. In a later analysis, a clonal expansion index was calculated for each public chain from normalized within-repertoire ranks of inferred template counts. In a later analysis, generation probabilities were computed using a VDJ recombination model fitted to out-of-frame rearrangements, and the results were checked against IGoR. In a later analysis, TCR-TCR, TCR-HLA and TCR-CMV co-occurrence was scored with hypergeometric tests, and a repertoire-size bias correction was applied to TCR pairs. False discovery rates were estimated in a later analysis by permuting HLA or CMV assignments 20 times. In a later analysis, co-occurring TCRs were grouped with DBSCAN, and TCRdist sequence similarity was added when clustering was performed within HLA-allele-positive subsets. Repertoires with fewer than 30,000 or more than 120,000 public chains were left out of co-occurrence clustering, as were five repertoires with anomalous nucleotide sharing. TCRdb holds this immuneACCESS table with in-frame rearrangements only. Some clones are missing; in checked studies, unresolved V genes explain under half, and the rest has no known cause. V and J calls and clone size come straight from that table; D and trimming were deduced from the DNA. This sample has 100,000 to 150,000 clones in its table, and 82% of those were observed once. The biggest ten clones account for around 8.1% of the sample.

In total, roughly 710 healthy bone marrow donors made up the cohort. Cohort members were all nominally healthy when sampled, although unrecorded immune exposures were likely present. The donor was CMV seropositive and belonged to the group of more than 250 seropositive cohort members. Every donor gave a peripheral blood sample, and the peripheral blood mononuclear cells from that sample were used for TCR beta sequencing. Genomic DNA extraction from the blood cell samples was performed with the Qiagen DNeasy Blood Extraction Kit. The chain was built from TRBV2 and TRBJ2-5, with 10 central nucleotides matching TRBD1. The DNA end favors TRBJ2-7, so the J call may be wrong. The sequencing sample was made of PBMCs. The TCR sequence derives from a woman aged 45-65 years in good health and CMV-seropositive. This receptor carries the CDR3 CASSGSTGGLEQYF. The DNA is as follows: TGTGCCAGCAGTGGGTCGACAGGGGGCCTCGAGCAGTACTTC.